This T cell receptor beta chain appears in the sequencing data of a study of shared clonotypes between healthy human individuals. None of the donors, who were healthy HIV-negative adults, had recently had acute infections or vaccinations. CDR3 size: 14 residues. Deletions cut 2 bases from V and 4 bases from J, with 11 bases between. Looked up from germline, CDR1 is MNHEY and CDR2 is SMNVEV (reference sequence). Across several immunoSEQ plates, the genomic DNA of each subset was split evenly. Sequencing used immunoSEQ multiplex PCR; TCRdb keeps in-frame clones, though not all of them. The data show 2 million or so clones, over 85% seen once. Study results and limitations: Clonotypes that were shared across a handful of donors made up 4% to 6% of naive CD4 clonotypes. Sequencing of the sorted subsets was shown by rarefaction to be incomplete despite large depth.

Concerning this clone: Its antigen is currently unknown.

The sequenced sample consisted of naive CD4+ T cells sorted from blood. Subset given: CD45RA+ positively selected. The sequence was collected from a man in his late teens or twenties in good health. The V and J genes are TRBV27 and TRBJ1-2; tentatively, D is TRBD1 (5 bases). CDR3 DNA: TGTGCCAGCAGTTTACATGGGACGGTCTATGGCTACACCTTC. It encodes CASSLHGTVYGYTF.